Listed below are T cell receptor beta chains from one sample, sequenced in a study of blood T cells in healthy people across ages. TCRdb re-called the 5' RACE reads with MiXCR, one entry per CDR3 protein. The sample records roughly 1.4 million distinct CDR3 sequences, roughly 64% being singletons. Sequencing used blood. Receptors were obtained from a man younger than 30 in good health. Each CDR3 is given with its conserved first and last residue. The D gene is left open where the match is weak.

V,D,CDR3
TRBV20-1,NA,CSARYEHNEQFF
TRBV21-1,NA,CASSNRRRGNQPQHF
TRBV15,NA,CATSRTDSESKNIQYF
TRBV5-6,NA,CASSEDYNEQYF
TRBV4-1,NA,CASSQQGLYGDNQPQHF
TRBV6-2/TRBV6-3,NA,CASSLGQTWETQYF
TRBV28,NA,CASSLLRPSGNYNEQFF
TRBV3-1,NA,CASSQVLLQKNTGELFF
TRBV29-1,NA,CSVDGVSSYNEQFF
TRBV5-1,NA,CASSANPIRTDTQYF
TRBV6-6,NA,CASSYSSTGLYGYTF
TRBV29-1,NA,CSVDSGSESYEQYF
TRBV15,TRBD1,CATSRDLGQGHEQYF
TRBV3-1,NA,CASSQSTGLQETQYF
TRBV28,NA,CASSFQDPNTEAFF
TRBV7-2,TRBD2,CASSPTSGRGDTQYF
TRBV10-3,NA,CAISPSGQTSTDTQYF
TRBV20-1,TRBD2,CSADGTSGAGYEQYF
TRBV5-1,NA,CASRSVDEGLFF
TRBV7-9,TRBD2,CASSPPSPGLVHEQYF
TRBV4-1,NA,CASSQDRTNTYEQYF
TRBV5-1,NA,CASSLDLPTGTDTQYF
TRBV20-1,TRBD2,CSARGYSGRVGTGELFF
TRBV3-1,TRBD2,CASSHRRLAGGYFQETQYF
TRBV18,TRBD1,CASSRPGTGFNEQFF
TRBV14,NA,CASSHRILAGELFF
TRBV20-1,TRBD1,CSAFDLRDREDNEQFF
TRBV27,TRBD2,CASSPWVAGGPDEQFF
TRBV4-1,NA,CASRPAPGDTEAFF
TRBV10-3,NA,CAVKSDTQYF
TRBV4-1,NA,CASSQVDLFIYNEQFF
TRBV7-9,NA,CASRPYGSYEQYF
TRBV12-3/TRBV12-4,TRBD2,CASTLAGGADTQYF
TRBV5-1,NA,CASRGSGGANVLTF
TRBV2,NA,CASTLEQSSYNEQFF
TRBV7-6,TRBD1,CASSGQGLHEQYF
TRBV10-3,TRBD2,CAIGTNNEQFF
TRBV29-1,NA,CSVVGLQGEKLFF
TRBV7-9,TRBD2,CASSSRTSIEQYF
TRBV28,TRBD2,CASSLGLAGNDEQYF
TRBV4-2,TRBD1,CASSPQSHRGDNYGYTF
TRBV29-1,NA,CSALSLADQETQYF
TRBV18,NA,CASSPPGGLANEKLFF
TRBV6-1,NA,CASSGNGIEQYF
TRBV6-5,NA,CASSYVGGSEKLFF
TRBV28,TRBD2,CATRTSGGGYNEQFF
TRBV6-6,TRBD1,CASRPGQAVGYTF
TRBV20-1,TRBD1,CSAVGTGGVEGETQYF
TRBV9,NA,CASSTSQGRGYTF
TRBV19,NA,CASSAQGPTEAFF
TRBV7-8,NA,CASSPVTQSSYNEQFF
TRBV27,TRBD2,CASSFQAGRGEQYF
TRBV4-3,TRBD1,CASSRQGAIGYTF
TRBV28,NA,CASTDSSNQPQHF
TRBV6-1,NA,CASTGGDNEQFF
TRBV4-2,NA,CASSQDVNSGTDTQYF